The clone carrying this TCR beta chain has just one count. Libraries were prepared by immunoSEQ multiplex PCR; TCRdb keeps only in-frame clonotypes and omits some of them. Of around 2.1 million clones listed, around 93% were seen once; the top ten hold under 2%. In the naive CD8 group, cells lacked CD45RO and were positively selected for CCR7, so terminally differentiated effector memory CD45RA+ cells were left out. The sample originates from a study of shared clonotypes between healthy human individuals. CDR3 length: 12 residues. V was cut by 1 base and J by 9 bases, with 7 bases left in between. Germline values: CDR1 MNHNS, CDR2 SASEGT.

V is TRBV6-1 and J is TRBJ2-1; weak D call: TRBD2 (5 bases). The sample was naive CD8+ T cells from PBMCs. The receptor was isolated from a young man in good health. Some clones in this sample may be carry-over from other donors' samples. CDR3 in DNA: TGTGCCAGCAGTGAAGGCCGGGGTGAGCAGTTCTTC. It encodes CASSEGRGEQFF.